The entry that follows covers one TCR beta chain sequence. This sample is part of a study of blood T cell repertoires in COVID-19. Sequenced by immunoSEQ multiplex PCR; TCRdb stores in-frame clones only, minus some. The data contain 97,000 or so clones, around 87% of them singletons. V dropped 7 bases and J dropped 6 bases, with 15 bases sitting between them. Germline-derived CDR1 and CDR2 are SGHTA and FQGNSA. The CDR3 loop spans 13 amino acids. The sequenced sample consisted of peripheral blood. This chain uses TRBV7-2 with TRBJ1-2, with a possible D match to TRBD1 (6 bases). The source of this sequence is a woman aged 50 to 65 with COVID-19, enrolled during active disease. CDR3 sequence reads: CASNPGQGNGYTF. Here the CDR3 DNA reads TGTGCCAGCAACCCGGGGCAGGGGAATGGCTACACCTTC.